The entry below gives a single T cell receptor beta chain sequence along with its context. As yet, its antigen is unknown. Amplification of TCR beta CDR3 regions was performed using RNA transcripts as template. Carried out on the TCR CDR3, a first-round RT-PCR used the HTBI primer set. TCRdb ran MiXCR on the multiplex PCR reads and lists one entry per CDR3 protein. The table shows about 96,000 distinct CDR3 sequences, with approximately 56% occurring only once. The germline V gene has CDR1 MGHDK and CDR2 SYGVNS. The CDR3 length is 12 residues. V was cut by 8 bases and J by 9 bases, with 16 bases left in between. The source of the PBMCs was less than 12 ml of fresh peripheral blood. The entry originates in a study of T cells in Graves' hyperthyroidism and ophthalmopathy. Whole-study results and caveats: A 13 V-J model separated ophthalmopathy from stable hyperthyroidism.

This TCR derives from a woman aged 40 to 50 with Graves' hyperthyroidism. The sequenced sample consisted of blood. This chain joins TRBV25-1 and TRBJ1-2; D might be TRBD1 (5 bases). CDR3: CASRDGPARYTF. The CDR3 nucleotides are TGTGCCAGCCGGGACGGGCCTGCCCGCTACACCTTC.